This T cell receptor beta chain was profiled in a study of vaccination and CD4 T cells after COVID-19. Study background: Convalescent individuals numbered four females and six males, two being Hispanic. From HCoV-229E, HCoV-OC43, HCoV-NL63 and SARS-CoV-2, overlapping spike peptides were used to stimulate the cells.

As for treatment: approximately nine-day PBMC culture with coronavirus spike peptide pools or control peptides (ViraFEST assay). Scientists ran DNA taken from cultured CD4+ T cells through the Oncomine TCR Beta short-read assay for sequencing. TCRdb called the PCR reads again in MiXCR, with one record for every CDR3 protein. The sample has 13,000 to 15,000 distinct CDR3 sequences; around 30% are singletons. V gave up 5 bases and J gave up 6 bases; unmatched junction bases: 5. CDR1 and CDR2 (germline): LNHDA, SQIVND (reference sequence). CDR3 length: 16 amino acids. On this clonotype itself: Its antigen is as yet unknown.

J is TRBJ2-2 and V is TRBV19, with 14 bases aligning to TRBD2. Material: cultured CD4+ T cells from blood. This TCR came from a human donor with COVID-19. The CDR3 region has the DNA TGTGCCAGTAGTCAGACTAGCGGGGGGGCGTCCGGGGAGCTGTTTTTT. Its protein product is CASSQTSGGASGELFF.